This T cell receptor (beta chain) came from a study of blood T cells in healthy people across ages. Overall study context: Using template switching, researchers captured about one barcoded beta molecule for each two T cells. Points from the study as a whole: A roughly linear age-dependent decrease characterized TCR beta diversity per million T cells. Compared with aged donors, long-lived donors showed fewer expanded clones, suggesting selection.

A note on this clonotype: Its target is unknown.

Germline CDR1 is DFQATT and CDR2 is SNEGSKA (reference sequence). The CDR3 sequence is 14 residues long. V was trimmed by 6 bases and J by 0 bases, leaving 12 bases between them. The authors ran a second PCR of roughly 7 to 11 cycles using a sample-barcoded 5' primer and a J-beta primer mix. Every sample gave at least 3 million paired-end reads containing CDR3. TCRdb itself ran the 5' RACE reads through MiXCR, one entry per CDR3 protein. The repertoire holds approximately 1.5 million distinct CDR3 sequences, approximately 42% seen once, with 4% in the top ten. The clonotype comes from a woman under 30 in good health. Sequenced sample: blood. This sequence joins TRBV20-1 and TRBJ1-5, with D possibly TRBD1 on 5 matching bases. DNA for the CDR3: TGCAGTGCCTCATGGACACGTAGCAATCAGCCCCAGCATTTT. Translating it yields CSASWTRSNQPQHF.